This T cell receptor beta chain was retrieved from a study of identical twins. The CDR3 spans 16 residues. The junction had 4 bases not matched to a gene; V was cut back by 2 bases and J by 0 bases. One entry per CDR3 protein results from TCRdb running MiXCR on the 5' RACE reads. Of more than 650,000 distinct CDR3 sequences in the sample, around 6% were seen once. This clonotype was recorded at least ten times. The receptor's source is a man aged 18 to 30 in good health. The sample comprised naive T cells sorted from blood. The rearrangement links TRBV12-3 or TRBV12-4 to TRBJ2-1; 7 nucleotides agree with TRBD1. CDR3 sequence (DNA): TGTGCCAGCAGTTTACGAGGACAGGACTCCTACAATGAGCAGTTCTTC. Its translation: CASSLRGQDSYNEQFF.